This T cell receptor (beta chain) was recovered during a study of cytomegalovirus exposure and HLA in healthy donors. Findings of the study overall: Using the classifier, cytomegalovirus status was reportedly diagnosed with high specificity and sensitivity. Another analysis was done later, and it associated 15,000 or so TCR beta sequences with HLA alleles at 0.05 false discovery rate.

PCR involved 60 Vbeta and 13 Jbeta primers. Sequencing was performed with immunoSEQ multiplex PCR; in TCRdb, only in-frame clones are kept and a portion is missing. The sample consists of roughly 140,000 clones, just under 65% of them appearing once. The V segment lost 4 bases and the J segment 0 bases; nucleotides outside the gene matches: 4. Germline V gene data show CDR1 as SGHRS and CDR2 as YFSETQ. The CDR3 spans 15 residues. As concerns this clone: The antigen is not known.

This TCR was recovered from an older woman in good health and CMV-seropositive. Sequencing was done on a sample of PBMCs. The chain has TRBV5-1 and TRBJ1-3; TRBD1 agrees at 7 bases. This CDR3 reads CASSPGTVSGNTIYF. The CDR3 nucleotides read TGCGCCAGCAGCCCAGGGACAGTCTCTGGAAACACCATATATTTT.